The clone carrying this T cell receptor beta chain occurred many times. Its antigen is undetermined. This record belongs to a study of neurological immune-mediated disorders. Notes on the study in general: Multiple sclerosis patients had less TCR clonal expansion than even healthy controls, unlike HTLV-1-associated myelopathy.

Template-switch 5'RACE cDNA synthesis added a 10-nucleotide unique molecular identifier. TCRdb fed the 5' RACE reads into MiXCR, producing one record per CDR3 protein. The sample records some 15,000 distinct CDR3 sequences, less than 25% being singletons. It was from 2 million PBMCs stored at -80 C that the unsorted libraries were obtained. From germline, CDR1 is DFQATT and CDR2 SNEGSKA (reference sequence). The ends were cut back, 6 bases at V and 7 bases at J, with 25 bases in the middle. This CDR3 is 15 amino acids long. The chain combines TRBV20-1 with TRBJ2-7; D unresolved. The source of this sequence is a man aged 50 to 60 in good health. What was sequenced was PBMCs. In DNA, the CDR3 is TGCAGTGCGCCCTCGGGTCTCTCGGGTCAGGAAGAGCAGTACTTC. This gives the protein CSAPSGLSGQEEQYF.